This T cell receptor beta chain comes out of a study of Graves' ophthalmopathy and Graves' hyperthyroidism. This clonotype was observed a handful of times. What it binds is not known. The junction departs from germline at one end; a sequencing error may be responsible. The diagnosis was founded upon clinical symptoms, serum thyroxine, TRAb, thyroid ultrasound and orbital computed tomography. Per the germline V gene, CDR1 is ENHRY and CDR2 is SYGVKD. The CDR3 covers 13 residues. Overall study results and limits: Researchers report that a 13-signature model separated ophthalmopathy from stable hyperthyroidism, posting 85% to 90% sensitivity and roughly 83% specificity. Blood shared most expanded thyroid clonotypes above 0.001 frequency.

The study amplified TCR beta CDR3 regions using RNA transcripts. HTBI-primed first-round RT-PCR preceded second-round multiplex PCR. TCRdb re-called the multiplex PCR reads with MiXCR, one entry per CDR3 protein. The top ten hold 35% to 55% of the sample, which has 600,000 to 950,000 distinct CDR3 sequences, around 40% seen once. Sequenced: peripheral blood. The rearrangement uses TRBV10-3 and TRBJ1-1; the D is unclear. The clonotype comes from an adult man with Graves' ophthalmopathy. The CDR3 region has the DNA TGTGCCAGCAGTTATACGCGGGGCACTGAAGCTTTCTTT. Amino acids: CASSYTRGTEAFF.